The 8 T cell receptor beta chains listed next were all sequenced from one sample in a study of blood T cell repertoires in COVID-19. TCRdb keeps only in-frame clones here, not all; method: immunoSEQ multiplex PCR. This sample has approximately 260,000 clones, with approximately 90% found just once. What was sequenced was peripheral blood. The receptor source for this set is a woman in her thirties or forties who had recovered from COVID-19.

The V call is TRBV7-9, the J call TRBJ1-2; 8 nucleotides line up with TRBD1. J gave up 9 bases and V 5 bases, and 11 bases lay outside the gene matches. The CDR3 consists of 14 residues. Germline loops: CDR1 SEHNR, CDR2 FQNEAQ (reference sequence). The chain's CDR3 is CASSALGQGRSYTF. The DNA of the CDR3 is TGTGCCAGCAGCGCCCTCGGACAGGGAAGGAGCTACACCTTC.

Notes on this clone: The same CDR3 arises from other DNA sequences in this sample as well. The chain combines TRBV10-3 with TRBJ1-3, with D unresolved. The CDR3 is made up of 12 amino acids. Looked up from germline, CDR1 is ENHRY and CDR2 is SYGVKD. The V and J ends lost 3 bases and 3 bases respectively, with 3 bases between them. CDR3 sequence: CAISDNGNTIYF. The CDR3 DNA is TGTGCCATCAGTGACAATGGAAACACCATATATTTT.

CDR3 DNA: TGTGCCAGCAGTTTAGGACAGGGCATCGGTTCACCCCTCCACTTT. Its protein is CASSLGQGIGSPLHF. This sequence joins TRBV14 and TRBJ1-6; TRBD1 matches at 8 bases. The J segment lost 9 bases and the V segment lost 6 bases, leaving 10 bases of the junction unmatched. Looked up from germline, CDR1 is SGHDN and CDR2 is FVKESK. The CDR3 runs 15 residues.

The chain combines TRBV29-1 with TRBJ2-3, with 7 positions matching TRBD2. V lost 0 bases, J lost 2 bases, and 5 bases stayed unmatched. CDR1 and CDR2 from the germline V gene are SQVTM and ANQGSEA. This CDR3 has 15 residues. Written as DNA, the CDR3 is TGCAGCGTTGAAGAATGGGCGGGAGACACAGATACGCAGTATTTT. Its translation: CSVEEWAGDTDTQYF.

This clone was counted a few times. In DNA, the CDR3 is TGTGCCAGCAGCGCCGGGACAGGGGCACAAGAGACCCAGTACTTC. Its protein is CASSAGTGAQETQYF. This rearrangement joins TRBV9 to TRBJ2-5; 10 bases are a match to TRBD1. Trimming cost V 3 bases and J 2 bases; bases outside gene matches: 4. The CDR3 is 15 residues long. Per germline, CDR1 SGDLS and CDR2 YYNGEE.

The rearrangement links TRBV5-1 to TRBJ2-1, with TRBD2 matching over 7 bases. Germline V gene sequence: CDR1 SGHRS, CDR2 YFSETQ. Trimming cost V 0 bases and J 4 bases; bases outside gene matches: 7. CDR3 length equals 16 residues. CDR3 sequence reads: CASSLVGLLGYNEQFF. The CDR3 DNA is TGCGCCAGCAGCTTGGTGGGACTACTGGGATACAATGAGCAGTTCTTC.

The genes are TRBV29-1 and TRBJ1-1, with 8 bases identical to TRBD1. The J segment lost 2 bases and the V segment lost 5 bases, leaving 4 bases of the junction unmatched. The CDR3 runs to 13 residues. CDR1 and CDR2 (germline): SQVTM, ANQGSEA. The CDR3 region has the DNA TGCAGCGTTAGGGGACAGGCAAACACTGAAGCTTTCTTT. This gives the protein CSVRGQANTEAFF.

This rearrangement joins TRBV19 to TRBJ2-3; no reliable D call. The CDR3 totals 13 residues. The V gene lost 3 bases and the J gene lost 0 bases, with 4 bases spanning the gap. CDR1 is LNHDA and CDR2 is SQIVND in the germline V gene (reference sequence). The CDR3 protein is CASSMASTDTQYF. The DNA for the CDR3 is TGTGCCAGTAGTATGGCTAGCACAGATACGCAGTATTTT.